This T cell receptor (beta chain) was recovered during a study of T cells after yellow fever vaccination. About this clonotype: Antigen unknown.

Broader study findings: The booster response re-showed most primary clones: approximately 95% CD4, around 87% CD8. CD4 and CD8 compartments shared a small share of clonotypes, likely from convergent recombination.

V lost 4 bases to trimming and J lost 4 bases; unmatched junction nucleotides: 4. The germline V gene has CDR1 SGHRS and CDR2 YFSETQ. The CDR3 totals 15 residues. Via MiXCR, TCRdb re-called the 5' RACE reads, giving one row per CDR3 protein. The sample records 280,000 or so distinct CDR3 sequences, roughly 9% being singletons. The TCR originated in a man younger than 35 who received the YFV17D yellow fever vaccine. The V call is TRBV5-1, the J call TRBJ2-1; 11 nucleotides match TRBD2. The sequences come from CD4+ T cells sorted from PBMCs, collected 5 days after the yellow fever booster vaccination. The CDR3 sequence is CASSGGLAGYNEQFF. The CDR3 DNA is TGCGCCAGCAGCGGAGGACTAGCGGGTTACAATGAGCAGTTCTTC.